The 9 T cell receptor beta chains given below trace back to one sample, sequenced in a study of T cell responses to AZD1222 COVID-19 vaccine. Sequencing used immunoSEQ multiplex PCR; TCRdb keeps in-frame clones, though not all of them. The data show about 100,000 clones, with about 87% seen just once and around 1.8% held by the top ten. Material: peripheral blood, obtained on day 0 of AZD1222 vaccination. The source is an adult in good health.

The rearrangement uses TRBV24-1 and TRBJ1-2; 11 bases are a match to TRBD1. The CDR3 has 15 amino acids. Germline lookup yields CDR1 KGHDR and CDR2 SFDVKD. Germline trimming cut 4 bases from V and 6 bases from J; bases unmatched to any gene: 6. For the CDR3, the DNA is TGTGCCACCAGTGACCGGGACAGGGGGAAAGATGGCTACACCTTC. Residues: CATSDRDRGKDGYTF.

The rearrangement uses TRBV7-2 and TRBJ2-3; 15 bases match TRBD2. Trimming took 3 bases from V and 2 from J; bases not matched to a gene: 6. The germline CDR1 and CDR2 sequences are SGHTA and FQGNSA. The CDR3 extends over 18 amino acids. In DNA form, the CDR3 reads TGTGCCAGCAGCTTCGGACTAGCGGGAGGGCTATACACAGATACGCAGTATTTT. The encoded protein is CASSFGLAGGLYTDTQYF.

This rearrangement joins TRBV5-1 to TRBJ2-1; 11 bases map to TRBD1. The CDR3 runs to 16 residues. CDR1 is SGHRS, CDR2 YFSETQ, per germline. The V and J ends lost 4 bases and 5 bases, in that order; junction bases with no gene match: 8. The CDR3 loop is CASSPGTGGFDNEQFF. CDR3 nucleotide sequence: TGCGCCAGCAGCCCCGGGACAGGGGGATTTGACAATGAGCAGTTCTTC.

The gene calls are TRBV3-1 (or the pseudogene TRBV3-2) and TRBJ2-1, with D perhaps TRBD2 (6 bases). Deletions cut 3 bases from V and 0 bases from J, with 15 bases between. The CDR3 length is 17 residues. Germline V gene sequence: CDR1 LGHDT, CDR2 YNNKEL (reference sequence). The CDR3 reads CASSHPRRDSSYNEQFF. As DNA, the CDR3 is TGTGCCAGCAGCCACCCCCGGAGGGACTCCTCCTACAATGAGCAGTTCTTC.

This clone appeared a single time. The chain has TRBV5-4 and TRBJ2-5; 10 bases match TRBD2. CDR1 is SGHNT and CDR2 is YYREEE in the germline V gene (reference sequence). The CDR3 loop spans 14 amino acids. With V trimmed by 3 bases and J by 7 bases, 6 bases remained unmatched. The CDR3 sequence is CASSWTSGSGTQYF. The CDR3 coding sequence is TGTGCCAGCAGCTGGACTAGCGGTTCCGGGACCCAGTACTTC.

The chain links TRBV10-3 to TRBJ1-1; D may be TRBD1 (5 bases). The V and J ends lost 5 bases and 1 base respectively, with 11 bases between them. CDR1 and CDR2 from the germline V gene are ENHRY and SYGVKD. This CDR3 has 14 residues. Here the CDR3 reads CAISLTVENTEAFF. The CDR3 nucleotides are TGTGCCATCAGTCTGACAGTTGAGAACACTGAAGCTTTCTTT.

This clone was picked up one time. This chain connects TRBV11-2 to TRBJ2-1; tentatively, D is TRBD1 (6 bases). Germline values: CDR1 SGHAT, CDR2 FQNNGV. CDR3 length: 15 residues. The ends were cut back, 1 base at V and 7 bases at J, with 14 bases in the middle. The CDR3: CASSLGTEKLNEQFF. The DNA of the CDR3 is TGTGCCAGCAGCTTAGGGACAGAAAAGCTTAATGAGCAGTTCTTC. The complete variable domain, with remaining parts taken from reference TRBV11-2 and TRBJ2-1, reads EAGVAQSPRYKIIEKRQSVAFWCNPISGHATLYWYQQILGQGPKLLIQFQNNGVVDDSQLPKDRFSAERLKGVDSTLKIQPAKLEDSAVYLCASSLGTEKLNEQFFGPGTRLTVL.

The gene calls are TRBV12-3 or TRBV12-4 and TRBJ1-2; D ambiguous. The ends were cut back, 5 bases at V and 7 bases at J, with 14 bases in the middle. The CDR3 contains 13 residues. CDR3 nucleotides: TGTGCCAGCAGTCTCCAGTCCGGGTCTGGCTACACCTTC. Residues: CASSLQSGSGYTF.

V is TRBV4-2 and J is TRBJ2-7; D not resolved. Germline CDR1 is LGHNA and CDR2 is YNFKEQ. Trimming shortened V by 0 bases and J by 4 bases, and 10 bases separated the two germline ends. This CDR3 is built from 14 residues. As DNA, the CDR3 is TGTGCCAGCAGCCAAGAATTGATCAGTTACGAGCAGTACTTC. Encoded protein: CASSQELISYEQYF.